This T cell receptor (beta chain) was captured in a study of T cells in Graves' hyperthyroidism and ophthalmopathy. Study in general: It was at initial diagnosis, before any treatment, that peripheral blood was collected.

Researchers took RNA transcripts and amplified the TCR beta CDR3 regions from them. HTBI primers were employed in a first-round RT-PCR of the TCR CDR3. A single record per CDR3 protein comes from TCRdb applying MiXCR to the multiplex PCR reads. The profile shows 550,000 to 650,000 distinct CDR3 sequences, around 13% of them singletons. The CDR3 runs 15 residues. V lost 5 bases and J lost 4; bases outside the gene matches: 8. The sample holds a few counts of this clonotype. Over 18 months, lack of ophthalmopathy progression marked Graves' hyperthyroidism as stable. Diagnostic decisions used clinical symptoms, serum thyroxine and TRAb, thyroid ultrasound and orbital computed tomography. Out of 8.5 to 10 ml of fresh peripheral blood came the PBMCs.

This clonotype originated in a woman aged 40 to 50 with Graves' hyperthyroidism. The sample was blood. The rearrangement links TRBV12-3 or TRBV12-4 to TRBJ1-5; 7 bases are shared with TRBD1. The CDR3 protein is CASSNGDRLNQPQHF. As DNA, the CDR3 is TGTGCCAGCAGTAATGGGGACAGACTAAATCAGCCCCAGCATTTT.